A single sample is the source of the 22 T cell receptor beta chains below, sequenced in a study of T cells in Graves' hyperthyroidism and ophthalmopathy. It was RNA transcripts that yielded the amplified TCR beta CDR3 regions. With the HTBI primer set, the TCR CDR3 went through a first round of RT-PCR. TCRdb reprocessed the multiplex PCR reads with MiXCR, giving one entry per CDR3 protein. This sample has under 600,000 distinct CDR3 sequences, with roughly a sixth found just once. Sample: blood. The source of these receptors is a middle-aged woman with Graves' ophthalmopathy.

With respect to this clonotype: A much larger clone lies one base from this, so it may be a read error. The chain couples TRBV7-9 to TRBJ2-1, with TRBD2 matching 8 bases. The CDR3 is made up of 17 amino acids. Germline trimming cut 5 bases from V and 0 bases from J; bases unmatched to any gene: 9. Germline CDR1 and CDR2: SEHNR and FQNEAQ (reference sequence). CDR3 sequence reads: CASSRGMLAGSYNEQFF. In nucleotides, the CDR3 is TGTGCCAGCAGCCGGGGTATGCTAGCGGGCTCCTACAATGAGCAGTTCTTC. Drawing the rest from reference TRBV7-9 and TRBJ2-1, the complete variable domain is DTGVSQNPRHKITKRGQNVTFRCDPISEHNRLYWYRQTLGQGPEFLTYFQNEAQLEKSRLLSDRFSAERPKGSFSTLEIQRTEQGDSAMYLCASSRGMLAGSYNEQFFGPGTRLTVL.

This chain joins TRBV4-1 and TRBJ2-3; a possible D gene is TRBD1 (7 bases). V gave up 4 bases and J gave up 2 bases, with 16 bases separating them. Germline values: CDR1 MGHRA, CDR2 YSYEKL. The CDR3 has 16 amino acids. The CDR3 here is CASSLGGGRTTDTQYF. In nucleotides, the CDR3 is TGCGCCAGCAGCCTTGGAGGGGGCCGGACCACAGATACGCAGTATTTT.

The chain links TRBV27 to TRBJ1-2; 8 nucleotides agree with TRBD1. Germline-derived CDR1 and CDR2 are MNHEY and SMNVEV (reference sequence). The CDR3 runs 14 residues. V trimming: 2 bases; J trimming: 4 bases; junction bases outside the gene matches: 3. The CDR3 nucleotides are TGTGCCAGCAGTTTACCGGGACAGGTCTATGGCTACACCTTC. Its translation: CASSLPGQVYGYTF.

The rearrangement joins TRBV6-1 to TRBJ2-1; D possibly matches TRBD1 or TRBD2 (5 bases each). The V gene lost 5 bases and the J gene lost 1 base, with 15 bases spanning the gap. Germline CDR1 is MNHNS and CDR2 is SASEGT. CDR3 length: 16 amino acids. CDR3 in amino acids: CASSPAGTRSYNEQFF. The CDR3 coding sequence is TGTGCCAGCAGTCCCGCCGGGACCCGGTCCTACAATGAGCAGTTCTTC.

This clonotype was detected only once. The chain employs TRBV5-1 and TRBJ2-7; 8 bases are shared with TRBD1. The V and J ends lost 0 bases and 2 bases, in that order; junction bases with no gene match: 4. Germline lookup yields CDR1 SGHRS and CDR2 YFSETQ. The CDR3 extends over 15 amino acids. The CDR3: CASSLAQGVTYEQYF. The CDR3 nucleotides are TGCGCCAGCAGCTTGGCACAGGGGGTGACCTACGAGCAGTACTTC.

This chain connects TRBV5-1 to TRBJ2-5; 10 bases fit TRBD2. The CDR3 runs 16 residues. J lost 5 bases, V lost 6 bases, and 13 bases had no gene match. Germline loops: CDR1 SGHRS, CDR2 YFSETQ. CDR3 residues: CASTYGLAGALETQYF. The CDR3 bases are TGCGCCAGCACCTATGGGCTAGCGGGAGCCCTGGAGACCCAGTACTTC.

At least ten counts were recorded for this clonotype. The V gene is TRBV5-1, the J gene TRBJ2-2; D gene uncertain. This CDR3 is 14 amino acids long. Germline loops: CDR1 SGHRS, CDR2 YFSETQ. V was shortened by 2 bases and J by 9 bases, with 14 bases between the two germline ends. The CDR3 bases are TGCGCCAGCAGCTTCGGCGACAAAGTCTGGGAGCTGTTTTTT. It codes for CASSFGDKVWELFF.

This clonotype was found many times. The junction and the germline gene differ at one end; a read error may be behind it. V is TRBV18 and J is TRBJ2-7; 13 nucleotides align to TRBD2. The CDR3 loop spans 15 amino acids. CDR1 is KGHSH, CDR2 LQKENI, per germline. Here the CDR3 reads CASSPLAGGGYEQYF. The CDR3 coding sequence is TGTGCCAGCTCGCCACTAGCGGGAGGGGGCTACGAGCAGTACTTC. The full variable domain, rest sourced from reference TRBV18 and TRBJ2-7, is NAGVMQNPRHLVRRRGQEARLRCSPMKGHSHVYWYRQLPEEGLKFMVYLQKENIIDESGMPKERFSAEFPKEGPSILRIQQVVRGDSAAYFCASSPLAGGGYEQYFGPGTRLTVT.

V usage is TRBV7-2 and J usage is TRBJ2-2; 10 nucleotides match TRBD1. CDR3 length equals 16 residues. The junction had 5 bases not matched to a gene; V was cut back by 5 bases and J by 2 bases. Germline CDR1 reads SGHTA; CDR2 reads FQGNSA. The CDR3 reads CASSPRDRGNTGELFF. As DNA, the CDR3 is TGTGCCAGCAGCCCCCGGGACAGGGGTAACACCGGGGAGCTGTTTTTT.

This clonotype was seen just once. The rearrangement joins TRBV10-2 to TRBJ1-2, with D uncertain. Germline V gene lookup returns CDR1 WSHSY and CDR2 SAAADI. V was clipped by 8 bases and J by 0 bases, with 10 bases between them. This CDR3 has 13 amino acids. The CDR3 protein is CASADHSNYGYTF. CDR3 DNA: TGCGCCAGCGCTGACCATTCTAACTATGGCTACACCTTC.

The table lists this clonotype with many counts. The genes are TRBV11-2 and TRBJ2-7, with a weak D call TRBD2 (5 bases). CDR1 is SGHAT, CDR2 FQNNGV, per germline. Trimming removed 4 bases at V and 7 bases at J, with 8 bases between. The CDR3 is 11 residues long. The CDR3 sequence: CASSSSGEQYF. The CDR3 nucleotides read TGTGCCAGCAGCTCGTCGGGGGAGCAGTACTTC.

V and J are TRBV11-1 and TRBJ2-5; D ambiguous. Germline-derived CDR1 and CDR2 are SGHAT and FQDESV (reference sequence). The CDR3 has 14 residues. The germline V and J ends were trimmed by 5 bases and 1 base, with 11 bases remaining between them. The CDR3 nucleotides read TGTGCCAGCAGCCGACATAGCACCCAAGAGACCCAGTACTTC. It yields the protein CASSRHSTQETQYF.

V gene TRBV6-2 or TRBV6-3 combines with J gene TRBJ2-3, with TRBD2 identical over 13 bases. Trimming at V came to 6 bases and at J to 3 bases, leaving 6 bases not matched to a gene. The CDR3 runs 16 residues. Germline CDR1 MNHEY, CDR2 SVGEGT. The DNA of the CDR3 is TGTGCCAGCAGGCATCGGACTAGCGGGAGTACAGATACGCAGTATTTT. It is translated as CASRHRTSGSTDTQYF.

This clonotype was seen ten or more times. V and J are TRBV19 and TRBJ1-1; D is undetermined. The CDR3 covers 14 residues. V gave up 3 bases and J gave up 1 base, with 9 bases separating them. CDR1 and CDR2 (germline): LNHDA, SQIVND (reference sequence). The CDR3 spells CASSIVTTNTEAFF. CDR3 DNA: TGTGCCAGTAGTATCGTGACAACGAACACTGAAGCTTTCTTT.

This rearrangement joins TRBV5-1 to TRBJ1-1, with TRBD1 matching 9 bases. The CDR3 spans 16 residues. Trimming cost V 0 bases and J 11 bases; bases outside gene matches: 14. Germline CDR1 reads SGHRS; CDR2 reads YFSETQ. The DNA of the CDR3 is TGCGCCAGCAGCTTGGGGGGGGGGACAGGGAGCAATTCGGCTTTCTTT. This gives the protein CASSLGGGTGSNSAFF.

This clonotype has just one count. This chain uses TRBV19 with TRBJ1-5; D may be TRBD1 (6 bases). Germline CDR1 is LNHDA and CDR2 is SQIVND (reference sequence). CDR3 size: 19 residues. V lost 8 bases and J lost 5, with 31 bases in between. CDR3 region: CASSRQGQSLPMGDQPQHF. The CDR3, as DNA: TGTGCCAGTTCGCGCCAAGGACAGTCTCTCCCAATGGGTGATCAGCCCCAGCATTTT.

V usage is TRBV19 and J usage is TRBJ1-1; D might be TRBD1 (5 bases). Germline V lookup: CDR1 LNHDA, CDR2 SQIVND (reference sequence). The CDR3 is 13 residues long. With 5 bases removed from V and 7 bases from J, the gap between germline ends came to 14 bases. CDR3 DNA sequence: TGTGCCAGTAGTCCAGTTGGGGGGTTTGAAGCTTTCTTT. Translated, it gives CASSPVGGFEAFF.

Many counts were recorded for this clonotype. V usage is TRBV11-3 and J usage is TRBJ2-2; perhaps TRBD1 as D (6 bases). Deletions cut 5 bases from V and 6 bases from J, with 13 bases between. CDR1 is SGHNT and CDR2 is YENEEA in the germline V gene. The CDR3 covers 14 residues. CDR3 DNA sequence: TGTGCCAGCAGCCAGGGGTTCCCGTCCGGGGAGCTGTTTTTT. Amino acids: CASSQGFPSGELFF.

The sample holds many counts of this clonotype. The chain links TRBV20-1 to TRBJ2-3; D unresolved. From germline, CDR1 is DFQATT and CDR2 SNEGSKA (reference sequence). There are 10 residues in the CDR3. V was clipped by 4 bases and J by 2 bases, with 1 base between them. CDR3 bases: TGCAGTGCTAACACAGATACGCAGTATTTT. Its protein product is CSANTDTQYF.

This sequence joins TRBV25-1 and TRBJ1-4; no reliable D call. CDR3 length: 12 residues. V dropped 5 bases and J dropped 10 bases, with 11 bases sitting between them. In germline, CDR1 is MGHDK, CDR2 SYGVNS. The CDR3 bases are TGTGCCAGCAGTTCTTTGATGGGAAAACTGTTTTTT. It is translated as CASSSLMGKLFF.

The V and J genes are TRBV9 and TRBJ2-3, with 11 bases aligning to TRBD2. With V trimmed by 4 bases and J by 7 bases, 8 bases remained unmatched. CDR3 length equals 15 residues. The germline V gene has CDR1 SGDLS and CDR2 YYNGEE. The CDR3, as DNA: TGTGCCAGCAGCCCCACCGGGACTAGCGGAAATACGCAGTATTTT. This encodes CASSPTGTSGNTQYF.

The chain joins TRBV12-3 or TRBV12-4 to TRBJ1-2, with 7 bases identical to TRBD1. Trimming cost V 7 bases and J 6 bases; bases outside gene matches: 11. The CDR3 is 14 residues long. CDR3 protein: CASTKRQGEDGYTF. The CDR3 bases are TGTGCCAGCACCAAACGACAGGGCGAAGATGGCTACACCTTC.